Below, one T cell receptor beta chain is given with its context. Healthy Russian Caucasian donors spanned ages about 6 to 100 years. The sample originates from a study of blood T cells in healthy people across ages. Germline lookup yields CDR1 SGHDT and CDR2 YYEEEE. The V gene lost 6 bases and the J gene lost 6 bases, with 15 bases spanning the gap. CDR3 length equals 13 residues. Together with a sample-barcoded 5' primer, a J-beta primer mix was included in a second PCR lasting about 7 to 11 cycles. No fewer than 3 million CDR3-containing paired-end reads came from each sample. MiXCR, applied by TCRdb to the 5' RACE reads, yields one record per CDR3 protein. The table records around 1,000,000 distinct CDR3 sequences, around two fifths of them present only once.

This clonotype was obtained from a man aged 18 to 29 in good health. Sequencing used blood. V gene TRBV5-6 combines with J gene TRBJ1-2, with D maybe TRBD1 (6 bases). The CDR3 nucleotides are TGTGCCAGCACCCTGGGGGCTTATGATGGCTACACCTTC. Its protein is CASTLGAYDGYTF.